This T cell receptor beta chain was recorded in a study of post-analysis software for immune sequencing data (dated by TCRdb to 2015 to 2017). Background on the whole study: The recorded disease courses included relapsing-remitting, secondary progressive and progressive-relapsing multiple sclerosis, and some patients had no subtype annotation. The multiple sclerosis patient repertoires were compared with roughly twelve previously published healthy control repertoires from donors aged 6 to 25 years. A subset of samples was prepared in parallel using single-end sample barcoding, then pooled and co-amplified after Illumina adapter ligation.

As to this clonotype: The clone's antigen remains unknown. The input lacks base qualities; no much larger clone sits a single base away.

Trimming at the junction amounts to 2 bases on V and 9 bases on J, and the germline ends lie 22 bases apart. The germline V gene encodes CDR1 SGHAT and CDR2 FQNNGV. Taken from cysteine to phenylalanine, the CDR3 has 16 residues. Only the CDR3 DNA stays, 48 bases, in frame from base 1. To demonstrate the VDJtools post-analysis software, TCR beta repertoires were profiled from the peripheral blood of roughly 14 young patients with multiple sclerosis. The multiple sclerosis patients were children and adolescents between roughly 6 and 16 years of age. The library relied on PCR. These reads were obtained on an Illumina HiSeq 2500. To reduce PCR and sequencing biases, unique molecular identifiers were incorporated into the TCR beta cDNA libraries. Per 1 to 10 million input T cells, roughly 0.5 million cDNA molecules were obtained, such that each molecule approximated one T cell. The patient libraries were prepared and sequenced using the same protocol as the earlier healthy control dataset. Samples belonging to the same batch were prepared together, multiplexed and sequenced on a shared HiSeq lane. The authors' pipeline ran thus. Raw barcoded reads were processed with MIGEC, and single-read molecular identifier groups were discarded before consensus assembly and CDR3 extraction. Clonotype tables were post-analysed with VDJtools, and diversity was normalized by down-sampling all datasets to the smallest sample size. Repertoire overlap clustering matched CDR3 amino acid but not nucleotide sequences to correct batch-related cross-sample contamination. TCRdb trimmed the raw reads at Q25, called clones with MiXCR and kept productive beta chains. Each entry is one CDR3 protein sequence, shown with its most common DNA and genes. The V and J calls and clone size come from TCRdb's table, not from the authors' own analysis. Here the sample has hundreds of thousands of distinct CDR3 sequences; 53% occur a single time. The biggest ten clones account for 4% to 5.5% of the sample.

The paper as a whole reports these results and caveats: Direct clustering with F measure revealed strong co-clustering of samples prepared in the same batch, which led to a batch-effect correction. About five TRBV segments, including TRBV5-6, TRBV5-1 and TRBV20-1, were significantly more frequent in patients than controls. Multiple sclerosis patients had significantly lower normalized Chao1 diversity than controls, a result that suggests substantial peripheral T-cell clonal expansion. The control group was slightly older than the multiple sclerosis patient group.

The TCR sequence derives from a girl aged 10-17 years with multiple sclerosis. Recombination linked TRBV11-2 to TRBJ1-1; TRBD1 is possibly the D segment (6 matching bases). Sequenced sample: blood. The nucleotide sequence reads as follows: TGTGCCAGCAGCTTAAGCGGGACATCCACTAGGTTGAAAGCTTTCTTT. This sequence encodes CASSLSGTSTRLKAFF.